Listed here are 3 T cell receptor beta chains from one sample, sequenced in a study of cytomegalovirus exposure and HLA in healthy donors. PCR used 60 Vbeta primers and 13 Jbeta primers. Sequencing was performed with immunoSEQ multiplex PCR; in TCRdb, only in-frame clones are kept and a portion is missing. The sample lists some 190,000 clones; around 76% were seen once. The specimen sequenced was PBMCs. The receptors were sampled from a woman aged 25 to 39 in good health and CMV-seropositive.

This rearrangement joins TRBV6-5 to TRBJ2-5; 11 nucleotides line up with TRBD2. V shed 8 bases, J shed 2 bases, and the junction held 7 bases outside the gene matches. Germline V gene lookup returns CDR1 MNHEY and CDR2 SVGAGI. The CDR3 covers 15 residues. This CDR3 is CASQLAGAGQETQYF. The CDR3 DNA sequence: TGTGCCAGCCAACTAGCGGGGGCCGGTCAAGAGACCCAGTACTTC.

V gene TRBV28 combines with J gene TRBJ1-2, with D perhaps matching TRBD1 (6 bases). This CDR3 contains 12 residues. Germline loops: CDR1 MDHEN, CDR2 SYDVKM. The ends were cut back, 10 bases at V and 0 bases at J, with 9 bases in the middle. The CDR3 loop is CATSGANYGYTF. As DNA, the CDR3 is TGTGCCACCTCAGGGGCTAACTATGGCTACACCTTC.

This clone was seen a handful of times. This chain links TRBV28 with TRBJ2-3; D is uncertain. The CDR3 has 12 amino acids. Trimming stripped 3 bases from V and 7 bases from J, with 8 bases between. Germline CDR1 and CDR2: MDHEN and SYDVKM. CDR3 nucleotides: TGTGCCAGCAGTTTTCCCGAGAATACGCAGTATTTT. It is translated as CASSFPENTQYF.